This T cell receptor beta chain was captured in a study of T cells in Graves' hyperthyroidism and ophthalmopathy. Study-level background: Peripheral blood was obtained at initial diagnosis, preceding any treatment. Whole-study results and caveats: Among thyroid clonotypes expanded above 0.001, most also appeared in blood.

The CDR3 length is 14 residues. V lost 2 bases and J lost 0, with 8 bases in between. Looked up from germline, CDR1 is SGHVS and CDR2 is FQNEAQ. TCR beta CDR3 regions were amplified from RNA transcripts. HTBI primers drove first-round RT-PCR of the TCR CDR3. Using its own MiXCR run on the multiplex PCR reads, TCRdb lists one record per CDR3 protein. This sample yields about 640,000 distinct CDR3 sequences, of which 20% to 25% are seen a single time; around a third belongs to the top ten. This clonotype came up many times. What it binds is not known. Each 10 ml fresh peripheral blood draw supplied the PBMCs.

The chain recombines TRBV7-8 with TRBJ2-7, with D uncertain. Specimen: blood. The source is a man aged 25-45 years with Graves' ophthalmopathy. This CDR3 is CASSLPYYSYEQYF. The CDR3 DNA sequence: TGTGCCAGCAGCTTACCGTACTACTCCTACGAGCAGTACTTC.